The source of this T cell receptor beta chain is a study of control samples from healthy donors and cancer patients. Sequenced by immunoSEQ multiplex PCR; TCRdb stores in-frame clones only, minus some. The sample includes 100,000 to 150,000 clones, approximately 90% of them seen just once. This CDR3 has 13 amino acids. Germline CDR1 and CDR2: SGHTA and FQGNSA. V lost 2 bases, J lost 5 bases, and 9 bases lay in between. The gene calls are TRBV7-2 and TRBJ1-2; D is unresolved. This TCR came from a man in his forties or fifties in good health. Sample: blood. The CDR3 DNA sequence: TGTGCCAGCAGCTTAAGGTGGTCATATGGCTACACCTTC. As protein: CASSLRWSYGYTF.